The T cell receptor beta chain described here comes from a study of blood T cell repertoires in COVID-19. V was pared by 5 bases and J by 6 bases, with 14 bases between. The CDR3 runs 15 residues. Germline assignment: CDR1 SGHVS and CDR2 FNYEAQ. Sequenced by immunoSEQ multiplex PCR; TCRdb stores in-frame clones only, minus some. The table lists under 100,000 clones, approximately 84% of them singletons. This sequence joins TRBV7-6 and TRBJ1-6, with D possibly being TRBD1 (5 bases). The sequencing sample was made of peripheral blood. This clonotype originated in a man older than 75 with active or convalescent COVID-19. The DNA for the CDR3 is TGTGCCAGCAGCCGGGGGTCCACCTTTAATTCACCCCTCCACTTT. Protein sequence: CASSRGSTFNSPLHF.